The subject of this entry is one TCR beta chain. What it recognizes is unknown. The entry originates in a study of post-analysis software for immune sequencing data. Overall study: The disease courses spanned relapsing-remitting, secondary progressive and progressive-relapsing forms of multiple sclerosis. Study results and limitations: Samples prepared in the same batch strongly co-clustered by F measure. Patients used roughly five TRBV segments, including TRBV5-6, TRBV5-1 and TRBV20-1, more often than controls.

Unique molecular identifiers were carried by the TCR beta cDNA libraries. Yield was 450,000 to 650,000 cDNA molecules from 1 to 10 million T cells. TCRdb itself ran the PCR reads through MiXCR, one entry per CDR3 protein. The data show roughly 670,000 distinct CDR3 sequences, approximately 59% seen once. Trimming cost V 7 bases and J 0 bases; bases outside gene matches: 9. Germline values: CDR1 MNHEY, CDR2 SMNVEV (reference sequence). This CDR3 region has 16 residues. The chain carries TRBV27 and TRBJ2-1; 7 bases are a match to TRBD1. The receptor was isolated from a girl aged 2-10 years with multiple sclerosis. Sequencing input: blood. Here the CDR3 DNA reads TGTGCCAGCACGAGTCTGAGGACAGGCTCCTACAATGAGCAGTTCTTC. Translation: CASTSLRTGSYNEQFF.